One and the same sample provided the 14 T cell receptor beta chains below, sequenced in a study of CD8+CD57+ T cells in acquired aplastic anemia. TCR beta VDJ and CDR3 were profiled, and genomic DNA was the template. TCRdb reanalysed the reads using MiXCR and keeps one entry per CDR3 protein. The sample holds 400,000 to 450,000 distinct CDR3 sequences, just under 70% seen once. Material: sorted CD4+, CD8+, or CD8+CD57+ T cells (not recorded which) from PBMCs. These receptor sequences come from a human donor in good health, serving as a control.

As to this clonotype: The junction shows a germline mismatch at one end, possibly a read error. The chain is built from TRBV24-1 and TRBJ1-6; D gene uncertain. CDR1 is KGHDR and CDR2 is SFDVKD in the germline V gene. The CDR3 runs to 14 residues. The CDR3 protein is CATSDLLFGSPFGF. CDR3 DNA: TGTGCCACCAGTGATTTATTATTTGGCTCCCCCTTCGGTTTT.

In this sample, this clonotype turned up a few times. The chain carries TRBV24-1 and TRBJ2-1, with D unclear. Germline-derived CDR1 and CDR2 are KGHDR and SFDVKD. V shed 2 bases and J shed 8 bases, with 3 bases lying between them. The CDR3 is 11 amino acids. This chain's CDR3 is CATSDSYEQFF. CDR3 in DNA: TGTGCCACCAGTGATTCCTATGAGCAGTTCTTC.

As for this clonotype: One junction end disagrees with the germline gene, perhaps due to a read error. V gene TRBV7-8 combines with J gene TRBJ2-7; unclear D gene. The CDR3 runs 12 residues. Germline V gene data show CDR1 as SGHVS and CDR2 as FQNEAQ. CDR3 region: CASSVGPYTQDF. The DNA of the CDR3 is TGTGCCAGCAGCGTAGGTCCATACACGCAGGATTTC.

V is TRBV5-4 and J is TRBJ2-7, with no clear D. This CDR3 comprises 17 residues. V lost 4 bases to trimming and J lost 6 bases, with 26 bases between them. From germline, CDR1 is SGHNT and CDR2 YYREEE (reference sequence). The CDR3 nucleotides read TGTGCCAGCAGCATGGCCCGGGTACCTGGAACCAAGGGCGAGCAGTACTTC. Translated, it gives CASSMARVPGTKGEQYF. The whole variable domain, filled in from reference TRBV5-4 and TRBJ2-7, reads ETGVTQSPTHLIKTRGQQVTLRCSSQSGHNTVSWYQQALGQGPQFIFQYYREEENGRGNFPPRFSGLQFPNYSSELNVNALELDDSALYLCASSMARVPGTKGEQYFGPGTRLTVT.

The chain joins TRBV5-1 to TRBJ2-5; no firm D call. CDR3 length: 13 amino acids. Trimming cost V 4 bases and J 2 bases, with 9 bases left between them. Looked up from germline, CDR1 is SGHRS and CDR2 is YFSETQ. Written as DNA, the CDR3 is TGCGCCAGCAGCATCAGGCCTCAAGAGACCCAGTACTTC. It encodes CASSIRPQETQYF. Full variable domain (outside the CDR3, taken from reference TRBV5-1 and TRBJ2-5): KAGVTQTPRYLIKTRGQQVTLSCSPISGHRSVSWYQQTPGQGLQFLFEYFSETQRNKGNFPGRFSGRQFSNSRSEMNVSTLELGDSALYLCASSIRPQETQYFGPGTRLLVL.

As concerns this clonotype: The missing conserved phenylalanine or tryptophan at the end of this CDR3 makes a read error likely. The genes are TRBV2 and TRBJ2-3; D is unclear. CDR1 SNHLY and CDR2 FYNNEI come from the germline V gene. V was trimmed by 6 bases and J by 1 base, leaving 11 bases between them. This CDR3 has 14 residues. As DNA, the CDR3 is TGTGCCAGCAGCCCGGAAGACGGCACAGATACGCAGTATTTG. It yields the protein CASSPEDGTDTQYL.

A remark on this clonotype: A much larger clonotype is one base distant, so this may be a read error. The chain couples TRBV12-3 or TRBV12-4 to TRBJ1-2, with D maybe TRBD1 (6 bases). Trimming stripped 6 bases from V and 7 bases from J, with 15 bases between. CDR3 size: 13 residues. The CDR3: CASRMQGSGGYTF. The CDR3 DNA reads as TGTGCCAGCAGGATGCAGGGGTCGGGTGGCTACACCTTC.

This clonotype was counted at least ten times. The chain recombines TRBV5-1 with TRBJ1-3, with D possibly matching TRBD1 (6 bases). The V end was cut by 4 bases, the J end by 1 base, with 9 bases between. This CDR3 contains 14 residues. CDR1 is SGHRS, CDR2 YFSETQ, per germline. CDR3 amino acids: CASSPTGSGNTIYF. CDR3 DNA sequence: TGCGCCAGCAGCCCCACAGGGTCTGGAAACACCATATATTTT.

This clonotype has a count of ten or more. The V gene is TRBV20-1, the J gene TRBJ1-1; D uncertain. This CDR3 has 13 residues. V was pared by 1 base and J by 1 base, with 7 bases between. Germline V gene data show CDR1 as DFQATT and CDR2 as SNEGSKA (reference sequence). CDR3 in amino acids: CSARAAENTEAFF. As DNA, the CDR3 is TGCAGTGCTAGAGCGGCAGAGAACACTGAAGCTTTCTTT.

This clonotype was seen repeatedly, ten times or more. The chain is built from TRBV5-1 and TRBJ2-3; 9 positions agree with TRBD1. The CDR3 totals 14 residues. J was trimmed by 3 bases and V by 6 bases; bases with no gene match: 5. The V gene's germline CDR1 is SGHRS and CDR2 YFSETQ. CDR3 amino acids: CASTRDRETDTQYF. The CDR3 DNA reads TGCGCCAGCACCCGGGACAGGGAGACAGATACGCAGTATTTT.

In regard to this clonotype: The conserved phenylalanine or tryptophan is not found at the CDR3 terminus, so this likely reflects a read error. The DNA is omitted, as the CDR3 cannot be located on it reliably, and the CDR3 follows TCRdb's listing. This chain joins TRBV7-9 and TRBJ2-1. Germline CDR1 reads SEHNR; CDR2 reads FQNEAQ (reference sequence). The CDR3 length equals 13 residues, ends included. The CDR3: CASTQAGITIYFG.

This clonotype was observed a handful of times. V is TRBV30 and J is TRBJ2-5; D is uncertain. Germline CDR1 and CDR2: GTSNPN and SVGIG (reference sequence). The CDR3 loop spans 12 amino acids. The DNA for the CDR3 is TGTGCGTGGTCATTTAGATGGGAGACCCAGTACTTC. It yields the protein CAWSFRWETQYF.

As to this clonotype: The junction and the germline gene differ at one end; a read error may be behind it. The chain carries TRBV5-1 and TRBJ2-3; D ambiguous. This CDR3 has 13 amino acids. Germline assignment: CDR1 SGHRS and CDR2 YFSETQ. The chain's CDR3 is CASSAHLTTTQYF. In nucleotides, the CDR3 is TGTGCCAGCAGCGCCCACCTAACGACAACGCAGTATTTT.

The genes are TRBV19 and TRBJ2-2, with D uncertain. CDR3 length: 13 amino acids. Germline lookup yields CDR1 LNHDA and CDR2 SQIVND (reference sequence). The V end lost 5 bases, the J end lost 3 bases, and 7 bases lay between the germline ends. DNA for the CDR3: TGTGCCAGTAGTCGGCAGGACACCGGGGAGCTGTTTTTT. Its translation: CASSRQDTGELFF.